This T cell receptor beta chain was identified in a study of T cell responses to AZD1222 COVID-19 vaccine. Study at large: Pooled samples include second doses given at about 4 or 12 weeks. Study-level points and caveats: White British ancestry dominated among donors, who included more females, and clonal diversity was possibly underestimated. Vaccine-associated CD4 TCRs ranged over spike, dominating at 160-218 and 743-854.

Regarding this clone: Its target is unknown.

Using immunoSEQ multiplex PCR, the repertoire was profiled, and TCRdb retains in-frame clones only, with some absent. The sample yields 130,000 to 150,000 clones, more than 85% seen once. Germline V CDR1 and CDR2: SGHVS, FQNEAQ. V lost 5 bases and J lost 2, with 15 bases in between. The CDR3 runs to 15 residues. This TCR was recovered from an adult in good health. The sequencing used peripheral blood, collected on day 0 of AZD1222 vaccination. The chain has TRBV7-8 and TRBJ2-5; tentative D call: TRBD1 (6 bases). The CDR3 spells CASSTPADSQETQYF. The CDR3 DNA follows: TGTGCCAGCAGCACCCCTGCGGACAGTCAAGAGACCCAGTACTTC.